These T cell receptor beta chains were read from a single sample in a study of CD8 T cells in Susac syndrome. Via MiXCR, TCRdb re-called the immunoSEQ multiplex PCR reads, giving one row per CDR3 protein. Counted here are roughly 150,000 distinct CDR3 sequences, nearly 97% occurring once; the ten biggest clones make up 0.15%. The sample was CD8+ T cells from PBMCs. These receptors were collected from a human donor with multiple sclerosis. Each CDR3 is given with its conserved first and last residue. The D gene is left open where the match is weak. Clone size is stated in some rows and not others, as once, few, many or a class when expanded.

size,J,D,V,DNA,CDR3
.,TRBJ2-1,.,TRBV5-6,TGTGCCACCGGCGGCGGGGTCGCCTACAATGAGCAGTTCTTC,CATGGGVAYNEQFF
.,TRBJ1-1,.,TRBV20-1,TGCAGTGCTAGAGTTCCGGGGAACACTGAAGCTTTCTTT,CSARVPGNTEAFF
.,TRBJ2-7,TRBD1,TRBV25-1,TGTGCCAGCAGTGAATATACCACAGGGGGAGAGCAGTACTTC,CASSEYTTGGEQYF
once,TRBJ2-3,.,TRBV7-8,TGTGCCAGCAGCTTAGCGGAACAGAAGAGGACAGATACGCAGTATTTT,CASSLAEQKRTDTQYF
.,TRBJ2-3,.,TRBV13,TGTGCCAGCAGCTTAGCCCCCAGGGATACAGATACGCAGTATTTT,CASSLAPRDTDTQYF
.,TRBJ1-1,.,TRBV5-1,TGCGCCAGCAGCACCTGGACGAAGAACACTGAAGCTTTCTTT,CASSTWTKNTEAFF
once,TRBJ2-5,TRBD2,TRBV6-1,TGTGCCAGCACGGCCCACAGCACTAGCGCCTACCAAGAGACCCAGTACTTC,CASTAHSTSAYQETQYF
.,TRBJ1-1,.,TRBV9,TGTGCCAGCAGCGTAGGCACCAGTGGACGAGGAGCTTTCTTT,CASSVGTSGRGAFF
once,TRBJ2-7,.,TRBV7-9,TGTGCCAGCAGCCCCCGACAGGGAATGGAGGGCGAGCAGTACTTC,CASSPRQGMEGEQYF
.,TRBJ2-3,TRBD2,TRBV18,TGTGCCAGCTCCCTAGGACTAGCGGCTGACACAGATACGCAGTATTTT,CASSLGLAADTDTQYF
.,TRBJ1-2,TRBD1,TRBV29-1,TGCAGCGTTGAAACAGGGGACGGCTACACCTTC,CSVETGDGYTF
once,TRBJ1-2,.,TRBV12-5,TGTGCTAGTACAGTTGACTATGGCTACACCTTC,CASTVDYGYTF
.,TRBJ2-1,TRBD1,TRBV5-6,TGTGCCAGCAGATTCCTAACCGGGACAGGGGGCGAGTATGAGCAGTTCTTC,CASRFLTGTGGEYEQFF
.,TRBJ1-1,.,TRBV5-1,TGCGCCAGCGGGGAGGTAGCCCTGAGCACTGAAGCTTTCTTT,CASGEVALSTEAFF
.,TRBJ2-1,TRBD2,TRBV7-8,TGTGCCAGCGGATTAGCGGGGGGGGACAATGAGCAGTTCTTC,CASGLAGGDNEQFF
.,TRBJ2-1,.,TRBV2,TGTGCCAGCCTACTCCGGGACTTGCCCTACAATGAGCAGTTCTTC,CASLLRDLPYNEQFF
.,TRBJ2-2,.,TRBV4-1,TGCGCCAGCAGCCAAGAAGGGGAGTACACCGGGGAGCTGTTTTTT,CASSQEGEYTGELFF
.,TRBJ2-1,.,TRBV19,TGTGCCAGTAGTATTCAGGTTTACAATGAGCAGTTCTTC,CASSIQVYNEQFF
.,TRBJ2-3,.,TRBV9,TGTGCCAGCAGCGTAGACGGGACGAACACAGATACGCAGTATTTT,CASSVDGTNTDTQYF
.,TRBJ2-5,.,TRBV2,TGTGCCAGCAGTGAAATGAGCCGTGTGGGGGAGACCCAGTACTTC,CASSEMSRVGETQYF
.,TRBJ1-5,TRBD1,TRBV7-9,TGTGCCAGCAGCTTAGCGCCGGGACAGGGGGCGGATCAGCCCCAGCATTTT,CASSLAPGQGADQPQHF
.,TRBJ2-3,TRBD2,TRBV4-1,TGCGCCAGCAGCCAAGAGGGTCGGGGGGGAGCAGATACGCAGTATTTT,CASSQEGRGGADTQYF
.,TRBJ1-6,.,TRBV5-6,TGTGCCAGCAGCTTGTACGAATATTCACCCCTCCACTTT,CASSLYEYSPLHF
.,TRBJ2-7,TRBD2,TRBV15,TGTGCCACCAGCCGACTGGGACTACTCGACGAGCAGTACTTC,CATSRLGLLDEQYF
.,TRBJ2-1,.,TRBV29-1,TGCAGCGTTTACATCCTGGGGGCTCCGTTCTTC,CSVYILGAPFF
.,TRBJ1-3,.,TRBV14,TGTGCCAGCAGCCAAGATTTCAGGGAACTTGATTTT,CASSQDFRELDF
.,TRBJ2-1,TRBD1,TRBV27,TGTGCCAGCAGTTCGTATCGGGGGGACAGGGGGTCCTACAATGAGCAGTTCTTC,CASSSYRGDRGSYNEQFF
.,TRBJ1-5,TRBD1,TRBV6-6,TGTGCCAGCAGCTCCGGGACAGGGGGACAGCCCCAGCATTTT,CASSSGTGGQPQHF
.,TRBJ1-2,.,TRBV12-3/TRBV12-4,TGTGCCAGCAGTTCTCCCGGGGGGAGAGGCTACACCTTC,CASSSPGGRGYTF
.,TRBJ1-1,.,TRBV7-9,TGTGCCAGCAGTGTCGGGGGGATGGAAGCTTTCTTT,CASSVGGMEAFF
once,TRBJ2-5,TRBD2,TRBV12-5,TGTGCTAGTGGTTTGGTATTGTATCGGGGAGGGGAGACCCAGTACTTC,CASGLVLYRGGETQYF
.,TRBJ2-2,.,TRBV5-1,TGCGCCAGCAGCTTGGCCGCGGGCGGGGCTACCGGGGAGCTGTTTTTT,CASSLAAGGATGELFF
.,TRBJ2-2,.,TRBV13,TGTGCCAGCAGCTTAGTACGGCTGAACACCGGGGAGCTGTTTTTT,CASSLVRLNTGELFF
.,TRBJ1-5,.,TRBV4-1,TGCGCCAGCAGCCAAGAAAGTGAGGGCGGCAATCAGCCCCAGCATTTT,CASSQESEGGNQPQHF
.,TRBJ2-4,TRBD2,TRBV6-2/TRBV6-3,TGTGCCAGCAGTTACTCGAGGACTAGCGGAGTAAACATTCAGTACTTC,CASSYSRTSGVNIQYF
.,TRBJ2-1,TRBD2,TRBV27,TGTGCCAGCAGTTCGACTAGCGGGGGATTCAATGAGCAGTTCTTC,CASSSTSGGFNEQFF
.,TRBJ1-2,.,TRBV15,TGTGCCACCAGCAGAGATTCTGGGGGCGCGGTCTATGGCTACACCTTC,CATSRDSGGAVYGYTF
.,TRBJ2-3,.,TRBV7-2,TGTGCCAGCAACCTTCCGAGGGATACGCAGTATTTT,CASNLPRDTQYF
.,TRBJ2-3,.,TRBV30,TGTGCCTGGGACCAAGGCACAGATACGCAGTATTTT,CAWDQGTDTQYF
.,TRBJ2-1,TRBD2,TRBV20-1,TGCAGTGCTAGAGATAGCGGGGGGTACAATGAGCAGTTCTTC,CSARDSGGYNEQFF
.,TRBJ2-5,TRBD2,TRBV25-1,TGTGCCAGCAGTGAATACGGGGGGTTCGAGACCCAGTACTTC,CASSEYGGFETQYF
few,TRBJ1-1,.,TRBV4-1,TGCGCCAGCAGCCAAGATGTGCTGAACACTGAAGCTTTCTTT,CASSQDVLNTEAFF
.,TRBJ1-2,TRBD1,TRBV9,TGTGCCAGCAGCGTAGCTTCAGGGGGCGAGGGCTACACCTTC,CASSVASGGEGYTF
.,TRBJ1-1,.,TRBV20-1,TGCAGTGCTACGTATGACAGGAACACTGAAGCTTTCTTT,CSATYDRNTEAFF
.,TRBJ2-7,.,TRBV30,TGTGCCTGGAGTGTCGCCTACGAGCAGTACTTC,CAWSVAYEQYF
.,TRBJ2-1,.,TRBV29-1,TGCAGCGTTGCGGGCTTGAGGAATGAGCAGTTCTTC,CSVAGLRNEQFF
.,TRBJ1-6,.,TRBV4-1,TGCGCCAGCAGCCAAGAGACAGACCTTTATTCACCCCTCCACTTT,CASSQETDLYSPLHF
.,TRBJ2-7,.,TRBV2,TGTGCCAGCGGACCAGGACAGTCCTACGAGCAGTACTTC,CASGPGQSYEQYF